This T cell receptor beta chain appears in the sequencing data of a study of Tregs in tolerant kidney transplant recipients. Trimming shortened V by 6 bases and J by 7 bases, and 10 bases separated the two germline ends. This CDR3 has 12 amino acids. The germline V gene has CDR1 LNHDA and CDR2 SQIVND (reference sequence). This clone was found a few times. Antigen specificity is unknown. General study points: Biological reproducibility was not directly addressed in this study. Donor-specific Treg expansion exceeded global Treg expansion in tolerant patients, suggesting antigen drive.

Clones were sequenced by immunoSEQ multiplex PCR, and TCRdb holds only the in-frame ones, with some missing. The data hold over 85,000 clones, with 93% observed a single time. Sample: CD4+ T cells from blood, taken before the transplant. The rearrangement links TRBV19 to TRBJ2-1, with D perhaps TRBD2 (6 bases). The clonotype originates from a human donor who received a combined kidney and bone marrow transplant. The CDR3 DNA reads as TGTGCCAGTAGGATGGGGGGAAATGAGCAGTTCTTC. Its translation is CASRMGGNEQFF.